These 28 T cell receptor beta chains originate from one sample sequenced in a study of control samples from healthy donors and cancer patients. Repertoires were generated with immunoSEQ multiplex PCR, while TCRdb's copy carries only in-frame clones and drops some. The profile shows 70,000 or so clones, roughly 92% of them singletons. Sequenced material: blood. These receptors came from a woman aged 35 to 49 in good health.

The V gene is TRBV11-2, the J gene TRBJ1-2, with no clear D. CDR1 and CDR2 (germline): SGHAT, FQNNGV. The V end lost 1 base, the J end lost 5 bases, and 8 bases lay between the germline ends. CDR3 size: 13 residues. CDR3 sequence reads: CASSLANGYGYTF. The CDR3 DNA reads TGTGCCAGCAGCTTAGCCAACGGGTATGGCTACACCTTC.

The chain has TRBV28 and TRBJ1-1; D is unresolved. Germline CDR1 and CDR2: MDHEN and SYDVKM. The CDR3 sequence is 14 residues long. The ends were cut back, 6 bases at V and 8 bases at J, with 19 bases in the middle. Here the CDR3 DNA reads TGTGCCAGCAGCCGAGGACCGATTATCGGCGAAGCTTTCTTT. Its translation is CASSRGPIIGEAFF. Full variable domain (outside the CDR3, taken from reference TRBV28 and TRBJ1-1): DVKVTQSSRYLVKRTGEKVFLECVQDMDHENMFWYRQDPGLGLRLIYFSYDVKMKEKGDIPEGYSVSREKKERFSLILESASTNQTSMYLCASSRGPIIGEAFFGQGTRLTVV.

The chain recombines TRBV7-9 with TRBJ1-3; possible D gene TRBD1, 6 bases. The germline V gene encodes CDR1 SEHNR and CDR2 FQNEAQ (reference sequence). This CDR3 is 12 amino acids long. V was trimmed by 6 bases and J by 8 bases, leaving 11 bases between them. CDR3 region: CASRSGADTIYF. The CDR3 bases are TGTGCCAGCAGGTCGGGGGCGGACACCATATATTTT. Full variable domain (outside the CDR3, taken from reference TRBV7-9 and TRBJ1-3): DTGVSQNPRHKITKRGQNVTFRCDPISEHNRLYWYRQTLGQGPEFLTYFQNEAQLEKSRLLSDRFSAERPKGSFSTLEIQRTEQGDSAMYLCASRSGADTIYFGEGSWLTVV.

The chain recombines TRBV6-6 with TRBJ2-7; D could derive from TRBD1 or TRBD2 (5 bases each). Germline-derived CDR1 and CDR2 are MNHNY and SVGAGI (reference sequence). The germline V and J ends were trimmed by 6 bases and 1 base, with 13 bases remaining between them. CDR3 size: 14 residues. The CDR3 nucleotides read TGTGCCAGCAGGTCCCCTGGGGGATCCTACGAGCAGTACTTC. This translates into CASRSPGGSYEQYF.

V gene TRBV29-1 combines with J gene TRBJ1-2, with D tentatively TRBD1 (5 bases). This CDR3 contains 12 residues. Germline lookup yields CDR1 SQVTM and CDR2 ANQGSEA. Trimming left V 5 bases short and J 4 bases short, with 11 bases between. The CDR3 loop is CSVQGGGYGYTF. In DNA form, the CDR3 reads TGCAGCGTTCAGGGTGGGGGCTATGGCTACACCTTC.

The chain has TRBV5-4 and TRBJ2-2; 14 bases agree with TRBD2. J was trimmed by 1 base and V by 5 bases; bases with no gene match: 4. CDR3 length: 17 amino acids. Germline V gene data show CDR1 as SGHNT and CDR2 as YYREEE (reference sequence). CDR3 residues: CASRQGLAGGNTGELFF. The CDR3 region has the DNA TGTGCCAGCAGGCAAGGACTAGCGGGAGGGAACACCGGGGAGCTGTTTTTT.

V gene TRBV3-1 (or the pseudogene TRBV3-2) combines with J gene TRBJ1-1, with D uncertain. The germline V gene has CDR1 LGHDT and CDR2 YNNKEL (reference sequence). CDR3 size: 14 residues. V lost 4 bases and J 4 bases, leaving 13 bases between the germline ends. Here the CDR3 DNA reads TGTGCCAGCAGCCCGCTTCGGGGAGGCACTGAAGCTTTCTTT. It translates to CASSPLRGGTEAFF.

The chain is built from TRBV28 and TRBJ2-3; 9 bases are a match to TRBD1. CDR1 and CDR2 (germline): MDHEN, SYDVKM. The CDR3 spans 15 residues. With V trimmed by 3 bases and J by 3 bases, 4 bases remained unmatched. The CDR3 loop reads CASSLATGGTDTQYF. CDR3 coding DNA: TGTGCCAGCAGTTTGGCGACAGGGGGGACAGATACGCAGTATTTT. Complete variable domain (other parts from reference TRBV28 and TRBJ2-3): DVKVTQSSRYLVKRTGEKVFLECVQDMDHENMFWYRQDPGLGLRLIYFSYDVKMKEKGDIPEGYSVSREKKERFSLILESASTNQTSMYLCASSLATGGTDTQYFGPGTRLTVL.

The chain employs TRBV7-9 and TRBJ2-7; 11 nucleotides align to TRBD1. CDR3 length: 14 residues. Germline CDR1 reads SEHNR; CDR2 reads FQNEAQ (reference sequence). After removal of 3 bases from V and 4 bases from J, the junction contained 2 bases not matched to a gene. CDR3 sequence: CASSFRDRGYEQYF. CDR3 bases: TGTGCCAGCAGCTTCCGGGACAGGGGGTACGAGCAGTACTTC. Looking up the rest from reference TRBV7-9 and TRBJ2-7 gives the full variable domain: DTGVSQNPRHKITKRGQNVTFRCDPISEHNRLYWYRQTLGQGPEFLTYFQNEAQLEKSRLLSDRFSAERPKGSFSTLEIQRTEQGDSAMYLCASSFRDRGYEQYFGPGTRLTVT.

The chain employs TRBV6-5 and TRBJ2-3, with 11 bases that match TRBD2. Trimming removed 4 bases from V and 2 bases from J; junction bases left unmatched: 2. The germline V gene has CDR1 MNHEY and CDR2 SVGAGI. This CDR3 is 15 amino acids long. CDR3 bases: TGTGCCAGCAGTTCACTAGCGGGGGACACAGATACGCAGTATTTT. Translating gives CASSSLAGDTDTQYF.

The genes are TRBV7-9 and TRBJ1-1; TRBD1 agrees at 7 bases. Germline loops: CDR1 SEHNR, CDR2 FQNEAQ (reference sequence). Trimming removed 5 bases from V and 4 bases from J; junction bases left unmatched: 10. CDR3 size: 15 residues. CDR3 residues: CASSAVNRGGTEAFF. The DNA for the CDR3 is TGTGCCAGCAGCGCCGTGAACAGGGGCGGCACTGAAGCTTTCTTT.

The V call is TRBV11-1, the J call TRBJ1-2; 9 nucleotides agree with TRBD1. The germline gives CDR1 SGHAT, CDR2 FQDESV (reference sequence). The CDR3 is 15 amino acids. V was pared by 5 bases and J by 4 bases, with 8 bases of the junction left unmatched. This chain's CDR3 is CASSEGTGSSYGYTF. The CDR3 bases are TGTGCCAGCAGCGAGGGGACAGGGTCTAGCTATGGCTACACCTTC.

The sample holds one count of this clone. The rearrangement links TRBV5-6 to TRBJ1-1, with unresolved D. The V and J ends lost 1 base and 3 bases respectively, with 10 bases between them. Germline V gene lookup returns CDR1 SGHDT and CDR2 YYEEEE. The CDR3 is 14 residues long. CDR3 DNA sequence: TGTGCCAGCAGCTTGAGGGTTATGGACACTGAAGCTTTCTTT. Protein sequence: CASSLRVMDTEAFF. The entire variable domain, with the rest obtained from reference TRBV5-6 and TRBJ1-1, is as follows: DAGVTQSPTHLIKTRGQQVTLRCSPKSGHDTVSWYQQALGQGPQFIFQYYEEEERQRGNFPDRFSGHQFPNYSSELNVNALLLGDSALYLCASSLRVMDTEAFFGQGTRLTVV.

The rearrangement joins TRBV24-1 to TRBJ2-3; TRBD2 might be the D (5 bases). Trimming pared 6 bases from V and 5 bases from J, leaving 5 bases between. The CDR3 is 11 residues long. Germline loops: CDR1 KGHDR, CDR2 SFDVKD. CDR3 sequence: CATSRGDTQYF. Written as DNA, the CDR3 is TGTGCCACCAGTCGGGGAGATACGCAGTATTTT.

The rearrangement links TRBV19 to TRBJ1-1, with D uncertain. CDR3 length: 15 amino acids. The V end lost 1 base, the J end lost 8 bases, and 17 bases lay between the germline ends. Germline loops: CDR1 LNHDA, CDR2 SQIVND (reference sequence). CDR3 sequence: CASSIGRPRGSEAFF. The CDR3 DNA reads as TGTGCCAGTAGTATAGGACGGCCTCGAGGTTCCGAAGCTTTCTTT.

The chain couples TRBV30 to TRBJ1-2; 10 bases align to TRBD1. V trimming: 0 bases; J trimming: 4 bases; junction bases outside the gene matches: 5. CDR1 is GTSNPN and CDR2 is SVGIG in the germline V gene (reference sequence). This CDR3 has 15 amino acids. The CDR3 is CAWSVTGTGAYGYTF. The CDR3 DNA sequence: TGTGCCTGGAGTGTCACCGGGACAGGGGCCTATGGCTACACCTTC.

The chain couples TRBV5-4 to TRBJ1-1; no reliable D call. Trimming left V 2 bases short and J 1 base short, with 12 bases between. CDR3 length equals 15 residues. CDR1 is SGHNT and CDR2 is YYREEE in the germline V gene (reference sequence). CDR3 nucleotides: TGTGCCAGCAGCTTTTTTGGGGTGGGGAACACTGAAGCTTTCTTT. It codes for CASSFFGVGNTEAFF.

The chain joins TRBV7-3 to TRBJ2-1, with TRBD2 identical over 13 bases. The CDR3 sequence is 14 residues long. Germline V gene lookup returns CDR1 SGHTA and CDR2 FQGTGA. The trim removed 2 bases at V and 10 bases at J, leaving 2 bases unmatched. Here the CDR3 reads CASSLPGLAGEQFF. CDR3 nucleotides: TGTGCCAGCAGCTTACCGGGACTAGCGGGGGAGCAGTTCTTC.

The chain combines TRBV4-1 with TRBJ1-2; no firm D call. V was trimmed by 1 base and J by 8 bases, leaving 11 bases between them. CDR3 length equals 13 residues. Germline-derived CDR1 and CDR2 are MGHRA and YSYEKL. The CDR3 reads CASSQGPLEGYTF. The CDR3 DNA reads TGCGCCAGCAGCCAAGGGCCTTTAGAGGGCTACACCTTC.

The V gene is TRBV20-1, the J gene TRBJ2-3; D is ambiguous. Trimming stripped 4 bases from V and 2 bases from J, with 4 bases between. This CDR3 region has 11 residues. In germline, CDR1 is DFQATT, CDR2 SNEGSKA (reference sequence). The CDR3 is CSAMPTDTQYF. In DNA, the CDR3 is TGCAGTGCTATGCCCACAGATACGCAGTATTTT.

The chain couples TRBV19 to TRBJ1-4, with 7 bases matching TRBD1. From germline, CDR1 is LNHDA and CDR2 SQIVND (reference sequence). The CDR3 loop spans 14 amino acids. V was pared by 4 bases and J by 6 bases, with 5 bases of the junction left unmatched. CDR3 bases: TGTGCCAGTAGTACCGGGACAGATTATGAAAAACTGTTTTTT. Its protein is CASSTGTDYEKLFF. Full variable domain (rest looked up from reference TRBV19 and TRBJ1-4): DGGITQSPKYLFRKEGQNVTLSCEQNLNHDAMYWYRQDPGQGLRLIYYSQIVNDFQKGDIAEGYSVSREKKESFPLTVTSAQKNPTAFYLCASSTGTDYEKLFFGSGTQLSVL.

The V gene is TRBV25-1, the J gene TRBJ2-1, with D unresolved. Per germline, CDR1 MGHDK and CDR2 SYGVNS. This CDR3 spans 13 amino acids. Deletions cut 5 bases from V and 4 bases from J, with 9 bases between. CDR3: CASSPSTYNEQFF. In DNA form, the CDR3 reads TGTGCCAGCAGTCCCTCAACATACAATGAGCAGTTCTTC.

This chain connects TRBV4-1 to TRBJ2-2; D gene ambiguous. The V and J ends lost 6 bases and 0 bases respectively, with 5 bases between them. Germline loops: CDR1 MGHRA, CDR2 YSYEKL. The CDR3 totals 13 residues. CDR3 residues: CASRGANTGELFF. Written as DNA, the CDR3 is TGCGCCAGCAGAGGAGCGAACACCGGGGAGCTGTTTTTT.

The V call is TRBV6-2 or TRBV6-3, the J call TRBJ1-1; no clear D. Germline loops: CDR1 MNHEY, CDR2 SVGEGT. V was trimmed by 6 bases and J by 1 base, leaving 12 bases between them. The CDR3 has 14 residues. The CDR3, as DNA: TGTGCCAGCAGATACGGGTGGGAGAACACTGAAGCTTTCTTT. It encodes CASRYGWENTEAFF.

The gene calls are TRBV30 and TRBJ1-4, with 7 bases that match TRBD1. The CDR3 is 13 residues long. Germline V gives CDR1 GTSNPN, CDR2 SVGIG (reference sequence). Trimming at V came to 4 bases and at J to 5 bases, leaving 4 bases not matched to a gene. CDR3 bases: TGTGCCTGGACCGGGACAGTGAATGAAAAACTGTTTTTT. Translation gives CAWTGTVNEKLFF.

This clone was found once. The chain employs TRBV6-6 and TRBJ1-1; D uncertain. The CDR3 has 14 amino acids. The V end lost 5 bases, the J end lost 1 base, and 11 bases lay between the germline ends. CDR1 is MNHNY, CDR2 SVGAGI, per germline (reference sequence). The CDR3 spells CASSLSTQNTEAFF. CDR3 nucleotides: TGTGCCAGCAGTCTCTCGACCCAGAACACTGAAGCTTTCTTT.

The rearrangement uses TRBV5-6 and TRBJ2-7; D gene ambiguous. Germline V gene lookup returns CDR1 SGHDT and CDR2 YYEEEE. V was cut by 0 bases and J by 4 bases, with 14 bases left in between. The CDR3 is 15 amino acids. CDR3 protein: CASSLAPKREYEQYF. CDR3 sequence (DNA): TGTGCCAGCAGCTTGGCTCCTAAAAGGGAATACGAGCAGTACTTC.

The CDR3 region has the DNA TGTGCCAGCAGCGGACAGGGACAAACGAACACCATATATTTT. Translation: CASSGQGQTNTIYF. V gene TRBV6-1 combines with J gene TRBJ1-3, with 8 nucleotides matching TRBD1. Losses at the gene ends were 6 bases for V and 7 bases for J; bases not matched to a gene: 8. Per the germline V gene, CDR1 is MNHNS and CDR2 is SASEGT. The CDR3 runs to 14 residues.